This T cell receptor (beta chain) appears in the sequencing data of a study of T cells in Graves' hyperthyroidism and ophthalmopathy. Study-wide points: Blood shared most expanded thyroid clonotypes above 0.001.

This clonotype was picked up a small number of times. Its target is not known. Patients with ophthalmopathy all had a Clinical Activity Score of at least 3, a NOSPECS grade of at least 4 and duration under 3 months. This sample holds PBMCs from approximately 10 ml fresh peripheral blood. Amplified regions were TCR beta CDR3 sequences from RNA transcripts. The primer set for the first-round RT-PCR of the TCR CDR3 was HTBI. One entry per CDR3 protein results from TCRdb running MiXCR on the multiplex PCR reads. The sample includes 500,000 or so distinct CDR3 sequences, 15% to 20% of them seen just once. This TCR came from a woman aged 25 to 39 with Graves' ophthalmopathy. Material: blood.

In DNA, the CDR3 is TGTGCCACCAGCAGAGGGGACGCGAACACCGGGGAGCTGTTTTTT. Translated: CATSRGDANTGELFF. The rearrangement uses TRBV15 and TRBJ2-2; the D gene could be TRBD1 or TRBD2 (5 bases each). V lost 1 base and J 0 bases, leaving 6 bases between the germline ends. Germline V gene sequence: CDR1 LNHNV, CDR2 YYDKDF (reference sequence). CDR3 length equals 15 residues.